The text below deals with one TCR beta chain. Grafts had their tissue processed, releasing intraepithelial and lamina propria lymphocytes. The sample is drawn from a study of graft-versus-host responses after intestinal transplantation. The germline V gene has CDR1 MGHRA and CDR2 YSYEKL. Trimming removed 4 bases at V and 5 bases at J, with 10 bases between. CDR3 length: 13 amino acids. The data were produced by immunoSEQ multiplex PCR, yet TCRdb's version contains in-frame clones alone and is incomplete. The sample has approximately 20,000 clones, roughly 72% seen once. This receptor was identified in a human patient who received an intestinal transplant, so some T cells may come from the graft donor. This specimen consisted of ileum tissue, obtained approximately 20 days after intestinal transplant. The V call is TRBV4-1, the J call TRBJ2-3; perhaps TRBD2 as D (5 bases). The CDR3: CASSPPSGDTQYF. In nucleotides, the CDR3 is TGCGCCAGCAGCCCTCCCAGCGGAGATACGCAGTATTTT.